These T cell receptor beta chains were read from a single sample in a study of circulating and synovial CD4+ cells in juvenile arthritis. The method was immunoSEQ multiplex PCR; TCRdb's version includes in-frame clones alone and lacks a portion of them. The sample has about 32,000 clones; over 85% are singletons. The sample was CD4+ T cells from blood. These receptors were obtained from a human donor with juvenile idiopathic arthritis. Each CDR3 is given with its conserved first and last residue. The order of the fields is CDR3 protein, CDR3 DNA, clone size, J gene, V gene, D gene. The D gene is left open where the match is weak. Clone size, where shown, is once, few, many, or a class for clones that have expanded.

CASSPAQMTVLQGETQYF | TGCGCCAGCAGCCCCGCCCAAATGACCGTTCTGCAGGGGGAGACCCAGTACTTC | NA | TRBJ2-5 | TRBV4-1 | NA
CASSVDGGSNTQYF | TGTGCCAGCAGCGTAGATGGGGGCTCGAATACGCAGTATTTT | NA | TRBJ2-3 | TRBV9 | NA
CASSLLGGVNEKLFF | TGTGCCAGCAGCCTTCTTGGGGGCGTGAATGAAAAACTGTTTTTT | NA | TRBJ1-4 | TRBV11-3 | NA
CASSSRQGDRNQPQHF | TGTGCCAGTAGTTCGAGACAGGGTGATCGCAATCAGCCCCAGCATTTT | once | TRBJ1-5 | TRBV19 | TRBD1
CASSPEGGETQYF | TGTGCCAGCAGCCCCGAAGGCGGAGAGACCCAGTACTTC | NA | TRBJ2-5 | TRBV9 | NA
CSVDEASSYNEQFF | TGCAGCGTTGATGAAGCCTCTTCCTACAATGAGCAGTTCTTC | NA | TRBJ2-1 | TRBV29-1 | NA
CASSIQRPGLAWQYF | TGTGCCAGCAGTATCCAGAGACCGGGACTAGCTTGGCAGTATTTT | NA | TRBJ2-3 | TRBV6-5 | TRBD2
CASKGDSYEQYF | TGTGCCAGCAAAGGGGACTCCTACGAGCAGTACTTC | NA | TRBJ2-7 | TRBV6-5 | NA
CASSLVSGSPIQYF | TGCGCCAGCAGCTTGGTGAGCGGGAGCCCCATTCAGTACTTC | NA | TRBJ2-4 | TRBV5-1 | TRBD2
CASRETGTEAFF | TGTGCCAGCAGGGAGACAGGGACTGAAGCTTTCTTT | NA | TRBJ1-1 | TRBV2 | TRBD1
CASSTYRGNTGELFF | TGTGCCAGCAGCACATACAGGGGTAACACCGGGGAGCTGTTTTTT | NA | TRBJ2-2 | TRBV11-2 | TRBD1
CASSSQGNEKLFF | TGTGCCAGCAGCTCACAGGGCAATGAAAAACTGTTTTTT | few | TRBJ1-4 | TRBV7-9 | NA
CASTPGTSNYEQYF | TGCGCCAGCACACCAGGGACTAGCAACTACGAGCAGTACTTC | NA | TRBJ2-7 | TRBV5-1 | TRBD2
CASSLVTGGGNTIYF | TGCGCCAGCAGCTTGGTGACAGGGGGAGGAAACACCATATATTTT | NA | TRBJ1-3 | TRBV5-1 | TRBD1
CASSLVASNSYEQYF | TGTGCCAGCAGCTTAGTGGCCAGTAACTCCTACGAGCAGTACTTC | few | TRBJ2-7 | TRBV7-2 | NA
CASSQAGGMGKNIQYF | TGTGCCAGCAGCCAAGCTGGAGGGATGGGCAAAAACATTCAGTACTTC | NA | TRBJ2-4 | TRBV14 | NA
CASSLAWLQGAYNEQFF | TGTGCCAGCAGCTTAGCGTGGTTACAGGGGGCTTACAATGAGCAGTTCTTC | NA | TRBJ2-1 | TRBV7-9 | TRBD1
CASSPEETQYF | TGTGCCAGCTCACCAGAGGAGACCCAGTACTTC | NA | TRBJ2-5 | TRBV18 | NA
CAITLQGEGGSYTF | TGTGCCATCACCTTACAGGGGGAGGGCGGGAGCTACACCTTC | NA | TRBJ1-2 | TRBV10-3 | TRBD1
CASSNLAAGTNEKLFF | TGTGCCAGCAGCAACCTCGCTGCGGGTACTAATGAAAAACTGTTTTTT | NA | TRBJ1-4 | TRBV7-9 | NA
CASRGQGTDTQYF | TGTGCCAGCAGAGGACAGGGCACAGATACGCAGTATTTT | NA | TRBJ2-3 | TRBV28 | TRBD1
CASSPGWAGYTF | TGTGCCAGCAGCCCCGGATGGGCTGGCTACACCTTC | NA | TRBJ1-2 | TRBV5-6 | NA
CASSPPPGRAEGVQETQYF | TGTGCCAGCTCACCACCACCGGGGAGGGCGGAGGGGGTCCAAGAGACCCAGTACTTC | NA | TRBJ2-5 | TRBV18 | NA
CASSELTGVSTDTQYF | TGTGCCAGCAGTGAATTAACGGGGGTTAGCACAGATACGCAGTATTTT | NA | TRBJ2-3 | TRBV25-1 | NA
CASSQPPGQGSYGYTF | TGCGCCAGCAGCCAACCTCCGGGACAGGGTAGCTATGGCTACACCTTC | once | TRBJ1-2 | TRBV4-1 | TRBD1
CATSRERNEQFF | TGTGCCACCAGCAGAGAACGGAATGAGCAGTTCTTC | NA | TRBJ2-1 | TRBV15 | NA
CASSEQGWGDTQYF | TGTGCCAGCAGTGAGCAGGGGTGGGGAGATACGCAGTATTTT | NA | TRBJ2-3 | TRBV28 | NA
CASRDRIPYEQYF | TGTGCCAGCCGGGACAGGATACCCTACGAGCAGTACTTC | NA | TRBJ2-7 | TRBV2 | TRBD1
CASSGLRTGIEQYF | TGTGCCAGCAGCGGACTAAGGACAGGGATCGAGCAGTACTTC | NA | TRBJ2-7 | TRBV2 | TRBD1
CSVETGGDEQYF | TGCAGCGTTGAAACAGGGGGGGACGAGCAGTACTTC | NA | TRBJ2-7 | TRBV29-1 | NA